This is a list of T cell receptor beta chains from one sample in a study of T cells in Graves' hyperthyroidism and ophthalmopathy. Using its own MiXCR run on the multiplex PCR reads, TCRdb lists one record per CDR3 protein. The sample lists about 520,000 distinct CDR3 sequences, less than 25% occurring once. Sequencing was performed on blood. Receptors were obtained from a man aged 18 to 35 with Graves' hyperthyroidism. CDR3s include the opening cysteine and the closing phenylalanine or tryptophan. A D gene is named only where the DNA matches it firmly. Expanded clones are given a class, and other clones once, few, many or no size at all.

TRBD1	TRBV7-2	-	TRBJ2-5	CASSVTGVETQYF	TGTGCCAGCAGCGTTACAGGGGTCGAGACCCAGTACTTC
-	TRBV12-3/TRBV12-4	many	TRBJ1-5	CASSLATHRYQPQHF	TGTGCCAGCAGTTTGGCGACCCATCGCTATCAGCCCCAGCATTTT
-	TRBV28	many	TRBJ2-2	CASSGGLNTGELFF	TGTGCCAGCAGTGGCGGTCTGAACACCGGGGAGCTGTTTTTT
TRBD1	TRBV6-5	many	TRBJ1-2	CASSYRTGGHYGYTF	TGTGCCAGCAGTTACCGGACAGGGGGCCACTATGGCTACACCTTC
TRBD1	TRBV20-1	many	TRBJ1-5	CSATPTGGADQPQHF	TGCAGTGCTACACCGACAGGGGGTGCGGATCAGCCCCAGCATTTT
TRBD2	TRBV28	-	TRBJ2-6	CGSSREAGTGANVLTF	TGTGGCAGCAGTCGAGAAGCGGGGACTGGGGCCAACGTCCTGACTTTC
-	TRBV30	-	TRBJ2-2	CAWSHPGTDTGELFF	TGTGCCTGGAGTCACCCTGGGACCGACACCGGGGAGCTGTTTTTT
-	TRBV15	-	TRBJ2-5	CATRVGVNSQETQYF	TGTGCCACCAGAGTAGGGGTCAACTCTCAAGAGACCCAGTACTTC
TRBD1	TRBV6-5	-	TRBJ1-1	CASSYARQGSAEAFF	TGTGCCAGCAGTTACGCTCGACAGGGGAGCGCTGAAGCTTTCTTT
TRBD1	TRBV10-1	-	TRBJ1-5	CASQATRRLWDRDYSNQPQHF	TGCGCCAGCCAGGCGACCCGAAGGCTATGGGACAGGGATTATAGCAATCAGCCCCAGCATTTT
-	TRBV11-2	many	TRBJ2-2	CASSPPGSAILDTGELFF	TGTGCCAGCAGCCCGCCTGGATCAGCGATACTTGACACCGGGGAGCTGTTTTTT
-	TRBV12-3/TRBV12-4	few	TRBJ1-1	CASSLEELNTEAFF	TGTGCCAGCAGTTTGGAGGAATTGAACACTGAAGCTTTCTTT
TRBD1	TRBV10-3	many	TRBJ1-1	CAISDRQGLGLAEAFF	TGTGCCATCAGTGACCGACAGGGGTTGGGATTGGCTGAAGCTTTCTTT
TRBD1	TRBV28	many	TRBJ1-5	CASAGTGGPGSNQPQHF	TGTGCCAGCGCCGGGACAGGGGGTCCCGGAAGCAATCAGCCCCAGCATTTT
-	TRBV12-3/TRBV12-4	many	TRBJ1-2	CASSSFPHGYTF	TGTGCCAGCAGCTCTTTCCCACACGGCTACACCTTC
-	TRBV27	-	TRBJ2-5	CASSLRQGGGETQYF	TGTGCCAGCAGTCTCCGACAGGGAGGAGGAGAGACCCAGTACTTC
-	TRBV30	-	TRBJ1-6	CAWSVGTAKPLHF	TGTGCCTGGAGTGTCGGAACAGCGAAACCCCTCCACTTT
-	TRBV20-1	many	TRBJ2-5	CSARKGLSETQYF	TGCAGTGCTAGAAAGGGACTTTCCGAGACCCAGTACTTC
TRBD1	TRBV28	many	TRBJ2-7	CASSAPDRGWEQYF	TGTGCCAGCAGTGCCCCGGACAGGGGATGGGAGCAGTACTTC
-	TRBV3-1	-	TRBJ2-5	CASSQEPYPQETQYF	TGTGCCAGCAGCCAAGAACCCTACCCACAAGAGACCCAGTACTTC
-	TRBV9	few	TRBJ2-7	CASSVRPAEGGLYEQYF	TGTGCCAGCAGCGTTCGACCCGCAGAGGGAGGACTCTACGAGCAGTACTTC
TRBD1	TRBV27	many	TRBJ1-3	CASSGTGGSGNTIYF	TGTGCCAGCAGCGGGACAGGGGGCTCTGGAAACACCATATATTTT
-	TRBV20-1	many	TRBJ1-1	CSARERWGPEAFF	TGCAGTGCTAGAGAACGGTGGGGGCCTGAAGCTTTCTTT
-	TRBV7-9	few	TRBJ2-5	CASSLARWEEETQYF	TGTGCCAGCAGCTTAGCCCGGTGGGAGGAAGAGACCCAGTACTTC
-	TRBV12-3/TRBV12-4	many	TRBJ2-5	CASSLNGGEETQYF	TGTGCCAGCAGTTTAAATGGAGGGGAAGAGACCCAGTACTTC
TRBD2	TRBV11-2	-	TRBJ2-5	CASSLELLAGETQYF	TGTGCCAGCAGCTTAGAATTGCTAGCGGGTGAGACCCAGTACTTC
-	TRBV6-1	many	TRBJ1-1	CASSATYNTEAFF	TGTGCCAGCAGTGCGACATATAACACTGAAGCTTTCTTT
-	TRBV27	many	TRBJ2-7	CASSSGPYQQYF	TGTGCCAGCAGTTCGGGCCCCTACCAGCAGTACTTC
-	TRBV28	-	TRBJ1-1	CASSLFNRAGEAFF	TGTGCCAGCAGTTTGTTCAACCGGGCGGGTGAAGCTTTCTTT